One and the same sample provided the 18 T cell receptor beta chains below, sequenced in a study of cytomegalovirus exposure and HLA in healthy donors. In the PCR, 60 Vbeta and 13 Jbeta primers were used. The data were produced by immunoSEQ multiplex PCR, yet TCRdb's version contains in-frame clones alone and is incomplete. The sample includes over 100,000 clones, about 61% of them seen just once. The sample consisted of PBMCs. The receptors were gathered from a woman aged 40 to 55 in good health and CMV-seronegative.

This chain links TRBV14 with TRBJ1-1; D is possibly TRBD1 (6 bases). The ends were cut back, 4 bases at V and 5 bases at J, with 14 bases in the middle. The CDR3 length is 14 residues. Germline V gives CDR1 SGHDN, CDR2 FVKESK. CDR3 region: CASSRPNRVTEAFF. CDR3 bases: TGTGCCAGCAGCCGACCGAACAGGGTGACTGAAGCTTTCTTT.

The chain uses TRBV7-9 and TRBJ2-1, with a weak D call TRBD1 (5 bases). The CDR3 has 15 amino acids. V was shortened by 5 bases and J by 5 bases, with 16 bases between the two germline ends. Germline V lookup: CDR1 SEHNR, CDR2 FQNEAQ (reference sequence). The CDR3 region is CASSATASRDNEQFF. The DNA for the CDR3 is TGTGCCAGCAGCGCGACAGCGTCAAGGGACAATGAGCAGTTCTTC.

The rearrangement links TRBV6-1 to TRBJ1-2, with D perhaps TRBD1 (5 bases). From germline, CDR1 is MNHNS and CDR2 SASEGT. Trimming left V 4 bases short and J 7 bases short, with 25 bases between. The CDR3 loop spans 17 amino acids. The CDR3 DNA sequence: TGTGCCAGCAGTGTCCTTTTAGGACATCTCGATGGTGGTGGCTACACCTTC. This sequence encodes CASSVLLGHLDGGGYTF.

There are a few counts of this clone. V usage is TRBV6-1 and J usage is TRBJ1-2; D may be TRBD1 (5 bases). The CDR3 has 9 amino acids. Deletions cut 7 bases from V and 12 bases from J, with 9 bases between. Germline CDR1 reads MNHNS; CDR2 reads SASEGT. Written as DNA, the CDR3 is TGTGCCAGCAAGGGGTCCCACACCTTC. This gives the protein CASKGSHTF.

The chain carries TRBV30 and TRBJ1-1; D perhaps matches TRBD1 (6 bases). V lost 2 bases to trimming and J lost 0 bases, with 7 bases between them. This CDR3 is built from 13 residues. Germline CDR1 is GTSNPN and CDR2 is SVGIG (reference sequence). The CDR3 DNA reads as TGTGCCTGGAGTAGACAGGTGAACACTGAAGCTTTCTTT. Its translation is CAWSRQVNTEAFF.

This chain connects TRBV7-7 to TRBJ2-2, with D maybe TRBD1 (6 bases). The germline V gene encodes CDR1 SSHAT and CDR2 FNYEAQ (reference sequence). V was trimmed by 5 bases and J by 5 bases, leaving 6 bases between them. The CDR3 runs 12 residues. CDR3 sequence: CASSQGTGELFF. For the CDR3, the DNA is TGTGCCAGCAGCCAGGGGACCGGGGAGCTGTTTTTT.

The genes are TRBV7-9 and TRBJ2-1, with 8 bases aligning to TRBD2. CDR1 is SEHNR and CDR2 is FQNEAQ in the germline V gene (reference sequence). CDR3 length equals 15 residues. The J segment lost 8 bases and the V segment lost 4 bases, leaving 10 bases of the junction unmatched. In nucleotides, the CDR3 is TGTGCCAGCAGCTACCTCGGGGGGGCCGGCGATGAGCAGTTCTTC. This sequence encodes CASSYLGGAGDEQFF.

The chain joins TRBV2 to TRBJ1-2; possible D gene TRBD1, 5 bases. CDR1 is SNHLY and CDR2 is FYNNEI in the germline V gene. V was cut by 3 bases and J by 4 bases, with 15 bases left in between. The CDR3 has 15 amino acids. Here the CDR3 DNA reads TGTGCCAGCAGTGAGAAACAGGCAGTAAGCTATGGCTACACCTTC. Protein product: CASSEKQAVSYGYTF.

The gene calls are TRBV7-9 and TRBJ1-4; D might be TRBD1 (5 bases). The CDR3 is 16 amino acids. Germline V gene lookup returns CDR1 SEHNR and CDR2 FQNEAQ (reference sequence). Between the trimmed V and J ends, which lost 6 bases and 3 bases, there was a span of 17 bases. DNA of the CDR3: TGTGCCAGCAGACACCAGGGTGCGGCCCCTAATGAAAAACTGTTTTTT. Protein: CASRHQGAAPNEKLFF.

This clone came up a few times. The chain joins TRBV5-1 to TRBJ2-2, with a tentative D call TRBD1 (5 bases). The V end was cut by 6 bases, the J end by 4 bases, with 10 bases between. Germline values: CDR1 SGHRS, CDR2 YFSETQ. This CDR3 spans 13 amino acids. The CDR3 here is CASTLGVTGELFF. In nucleotides, the CDR3 is TGCGCCAGCACGTTAGGGGTCACCGGGGAGCTGTTTTTT.

This clone was detected only once. This chain connects TRBV5-1 to TRBJ1-2; 7 bases map to TRBD1. The V gene's germline CDR1 is SGHRS and CDR2 YFSETQ. Trimming cost V 4 bases and J 2 bases; bases outside gene matches: 8. The CDR3 covers 15 residues. CDR3 loop: CASSPTGTENYGYTF. The DNA of the CDR3 is TGCGCCAGCAGCCCTACCGGGACAGAAAACTATGGCTACACCTTC.

This clone was counted a few times. This chain uses TRBV6-1 with TRBJ2-7; 9 bases match TRBD1. CDR1 is MNHNS, CDR2 SASEGT, per germline. V was pared by 8 bases and J by 0 bases, with 5 bases of the junction left unmatched. This CDR3 contains 14 residues. The CDR3 DNA sequence: TGTGCCAGCGGGGACAGGGCCGGCTCCTACGAGCAGTACTTC. This encodes CASGDRAGSYEQYF.

This chain connects TRBV7-9 to TRBJ2-7; 8 bases match TRBD1. Trimming took 6 bases from V and 4 from J; bases not matched to a gene: 8. This CDR3 region has 14 residues. Looked up from germline, CDR1 is SEHNR and CDR2 is FQNEAQ (reference sequence). CDR3 loop: CASSDQGARYEQYF. Written as DNA, the CDR3 is TGTGCCAGCAGTGATCAGGGGGCGCGGTACGAGCAGTACTTC.

The CDR3 loop is CASSLRTSGNTIYF. The CDR3 coding sequence is TGTGCCAGCAGTTTAAGGACATCCGGAAACACCATATATTTT. The chain combines TRBV28 with TRBJ1-3; D is perhaps TRBD1 (5 bases). Germline assignment: CDR1 MDHEN and CDR2 SYDVKM. Trimming left V 2 bases short and J 4 bases short, with 9 bases between. This CDR3 spans 14 amino acids.

V gene TRBV2 combines with J gene TRBJ1-1; D not certain. V was shortened by 2 bases and J by 10 bases, with 11 bases between the two germline ends. The germline gives CDR1 SNHLY, CDR2 FYNNEI. The CDR3 runs to 12 residues. CDR3 residues: CASSEIRVGAFF. In DNA form, the CDR3 reads TGTGCCAGCAGTGAAATCCGGGTGGGAGCTTTCTTT. The variable domain in full, completed from reference TRBV2 and TRBJ1-1, reads EPEVTQTPSHQVTQMGQEVILRCVPISNHLYFYWYRQILGQKVEFLVSFYNNEISEKSEIFDDQFSVERPDGSNFTLKIRSTKLEDSAMYFCASSEIRVGAFFGQGTRLTVV.

The chain uses TRBV5-8 and TRBJ1-2, with D possibly matching TRBD1 (5 bases). This CDR3 contains 14 residues. Per the germline V gene, CDR1 is SGHTS and CDR2 is YDEGEE. The ends were cut back, 2 bases at V and 8 bases at J, with 16 bases in the middle. CDR3 sequence (DNA): TGTGCCAGCAGCTTAAACACCGACAGCCTCGGCTACACCTTC. It codes for CASSLNTDSLGYTF.

This clone was detected only a few times. J is TRBJ2-1 and V is TRBV13; D unresolved. The CDR3 consists of 14 residues. Looked up from germline, CDR1 is PRHDT and CDR2 is FYEKMQ (reference sequence). V was shortened by 6 bases and J by 7 bases, with 16 bases between the two germline ends. DNA of the CDR3: TGTGCCAGCAGTCAATTTCCCTTCGGTAATGAGCAGTTCTTC. Translated: CASSQFPFGNEQFF. The full variable domain, completed using reference TRBV13 and TRBJ2-1, is AAGVIQSPRHLIKEKRETATLKCYPIPRHDTVYWYQQGPGQDPQFLISFYEKMQSDKGSIPDRFSAQQFSDYHSELNMSSLELGDSALYFCASSQFPFGNEQFFGPGTRLTVL.

This clone was counted ten times or more. The J gene is TRBJ2-7, the V gene TRBV5-1; D possibly corresponds to TRBD1 (5 bases). The CDR3 has 15 residues. The germline CDR1 and CDR2 sequences are SGHRS and YFSETQ. V was shortened by 0 bases and J by 2 bases, with 12 bases between the two germline ends. CDR3 residues: CASSLDPGSTYEQYF. The CDR3 bases are TGCGCCAGCAGCTTGGATCCAGGGTCTACCTACGAGCAGTACTTC.